A single sample gave rise to the 17 T cell receptor beta chains below, sequenced in a study of shared clonotypes between healthy human individuals. Measured with immunoSEQ multiplex PCR; TCRdb has only the in-frame clones, and not every one. The sample has hundreds of thousands of clones, approximately 95% seen once. CD45RO-negative, CCR7-selected cells formed the naive CD8 fraction, which excluded terminally differentiated effector memory CD45RA+ cells. The sample consisted of naive CD8+ T cells sorted from blood. Source of these receptors: a woman aged 30 to 39 in good health.

This clone has only one observation. The genes are TRBV28 and TRBJ2-3; D may be TRBD2 (6 bases). The germline V gene has CDR1 MDHEN and CDR2 SYDVKM. V lost 7 bases and J 2 bases, leaving 16 bases between the germline ends. CDR3 length equals 15 residues. CDR3 loop: CASTPLADYTDTQYF. The DNA of the CDR3 is TGTGCCAGCACTCCCCTGGCGGACTACACAGATACGCAGTATTTT.

DNA of the CDR3: TGTGCCAGCTCACCACCGTCGAGGCCCGAGCAGTACTTC. It specifies CASSPPSRPEQYF. J is TRBJ2-7 and V is TRBV18; no clear D gene. The germline gives CDR1 KGHSH, CDR2 LQKENI. The CDR3 is made up of 13 amino acids. With 0 bases removed from V and 6 bases from J, the gap between germline ends came to 9 bases.

The chain combines TRBV7-9 with TRBJ2-7; 9 nucleotides agree with TRBD2. The CDR3 has 18 amino acids. Losses at the gene ends were 4 bases for V and 4 bases for J; bases not matched to a gene: 17. Germline V gene lookup returns CDR1 SEHNR and CDR2 FQNEAQ (reference sequence). DNA for the CDR3: TGTGCCAGCAGCTCCGGGGGGGTTAGCGGGAGCGGGTGGTACGAGCAGTACTTC. It yields the protein CASSSGGVSGSGWYEQYF. Full variable domain (remainder filled in from reference TRBV7-9 and TRBJ2-7): DTGVSQNPRHKITKRGQNVTFRCDPISEHNRLYWYRQTLGQGPEFLTYFQNEAQLEKSRLLSDRFSAERPKGSFSTLEIQRTEQGDSAMYLCASSSGGVSGSGWYEQYFGPGTRLTVT.

The chain employs TRBV28 and TRBJ2-2, with 7 bases identical to TRBD1. The CDR3 totals 14 residues. V shed 2 bases and J 7 bases; nucleotides not matched to a gene: 4. The germline CDR1 and CDR2 sequences are MDHEN and SYDVKM. CDR3 amino acids: CASSLIGGDGELFF. The CDR3 DNA is TGTGCCAGCAGTTTAATAGGGGGCGACGGGGAGCTGTTTTTT.

This clone was counted a few times. V is TRBV2 and J is TRBJ1-2, with 8 bases fitting TRBD1. Germline V gene sequence: CDR1 SNHLY, CDR2 FYNNEI. The CDR3 length is 10 residues. V was clipped by 4 bases and J by 12 bases; unmatched bases: 1. CDR3 region: CASSGTGNTF. The CDR3 nucleotides are TGTGCCAGCAGTGGGACAGGGAACACCTTC.

This chain joins TRBV28 and TRBJ1-2; 8 bases agree with TRBD1. The germline V gene encodes CDR1 MDHEN and CDR2 SYDVKM. V shed 2 bases, J shed 6 bases, and the junction held 8 bases outside the gene matches. The CDR3 is 15 residues long. The CDR3 DNA reads TGTGCCAGCAGTTTAGTTCAGGGGGCTTTAGATGGCTACACCTTC. Translating it yields CASSLVQGALDGYTF.

The chain combines TRBV13 with TRBJ2-7; D possibly matches TRBD1 or TRBD2 (5 bases each). V lost 4 bases to trimming and J lost 1 base, with 17 bases between them. The CDR3 contains 16 residues. CDR1 PRHDT and CDR2 FYEKMQ come from the germline V gene (reference sequence). CDR3 residues: CASSSGTSFGSYEQYF. The CDR3 nucleotides are TGTGCCAGCAGCTCCGGGACGTCATTCGGGTCCTACGAGCAGTACTTC.

The rearrangement uses TRBV7-6 and TRBJ2-1, with a possible D match to TRBD1 (6 bases). Trimming cost V 2 bases and J 2 bases, with 13 bases left between them. Germline V lookup: CDR1 SGHVS, CDR2 FNYEAQ. The CDR3 extends over 16 amino acids. DNA for the CDR3: TGTGCCAGCAGCTTAAAACAGGGAGTCCCCTACAATGAGCAGTTCTTC. Its translation is CASSLKQGVPYNEQFF.

This chain connects TRBV7-9 to TRBJ2-7, with 9 bases fitting TRBD1. CDR3 length: 16 amino acids. The J segment lost 3 bases and the V segment lost 2 bases, leaving 8 bases of the junction unmatched. Germline-derived CDR1 and CDR2 are SEHNR and FQNEAQ (reference sequence). CDR3 bases: TGTGCCAGCAGCTTATCGGACAGGGGTAGGTACTACGAGCAGTACTTC. It translates to CASSLSDRGRYYEQYF.

This chain uses TRBV7-9 with TRBJ2-5; 8 bases align to TRBD1. V dropped 4 bases and J dropped 3; count of bases not matched to a gene: 7. The germline gives CDR1 SEHNR, CDR2 FQNEAQ (reference sequence). There are 15 residues in the CDR3. The CDR3 sequence is CASSWGETGEETQYF. CDR3 nucleotide sequence: TGTGCCAGCAGCTGGGGAGAGACAGGGGAAGAGACCCAGTACTTC.

The chain carries TRBV2 and TRBJ1-1, with TRBD1 identical over 9 bases. From germline, CDR1 is SNHLY and CDR2 FYNNEI. This CDR3 is built from 14 residues. Trimming removed 5 bases from V and 4 bases from J; junction bases left unmatched: 5. The CDR3 is CASSTGGGRTEAFF. DNA of the CDR3: TGTGCCAGCAGTACAGGGGGCGGGCGCACTGAAGCTTTCTTT.

Notes on this clone: Additional DNA sequences in this sample encode the identical CDR3. CDR3 nucleotides: TGTGCCAGCAGTTGGACTAGCGGGAGTTACGAGCAGTACTTC. Its protein product is CASSWTSGSYEQYF. The V call is TRBV6-5, the J call TRBJ2-7, with 13 bases that match TRBD2. Germline trimming cut 4 bases from V and 4 bases from J; bases unmatched to any gene: 1. The V gene's germline CDR1 is MNHEY and CDR2 SVGAGI. The CDR3 is 14 amino acids.

In DNA form, the CDR3 reads TGTGCCAGCAGCGTAGAGGACATATCCCCCCCCTACGAGCAGTACTTC. Protein sequence: CASSVEDISPPYEQYF. V and J are TRBV9 and TRBJ2-7; TRBD1 might be the D (5 bases). V gave up 0 bases and J gave up 2 bases, with 15 bases separating them. This CDR3 region has 16 residues. Germline values: CDR1 SGDLS, CDR2 YYNGEE.

This chain uses TRBV9 with TRBJ2-1; D remains ambiguous. This CDR3 region has 15 residues. V lost 4 bases and J lost 7, with 18 bases in between. Germline V gene data show CDR1 as SGDLS and CDR2 as YYNGEE. The CDR3: CASSFGPQGVNEQFF. Written as DNA, the CDR3 is TGTGCCAGCAGCTTCGGACCACAAGGTGTGAATGAGCAGTTCTTC.

This sequence joins TRBV6-1 and TRBJ2-4; D ambiguous. The germline V gene has CDR1 MNHNS and CDR2 SASEGT. V was pared by 1 base and J by 9 bases, with 1 base between. CDR3 length: 10 residues. CDR3 bases: TGTGCCAGCAGTGAAGGCATTCAGTACTTC. This translates into CASSEGIQYF.

The V and J genes are TRBV9 and TRBJ2-3; D may be TRBD1 (7 bases). V lost 2 bases, J lost 3 bases, and 25 bases lay in between. Looked up from germline, CDR1 is SGDLS and CDR2 is YYNGEE. This CDR3 is built from 19 residues. This chain's CDR3 is CASSVTGAVAGGRTDTQYF. The DNA for the CDR3 is TGTGCCAGCAGCGTCACAGGGGCGGTTGCAGGAGGGAGGACAGATACGCAGTATTTT.

The genes are TRBV6-6 and TRBJ1-1; TRBD1 is a possible D gene (6 bases). Germline assignment: CDR1 MNHNY and CDR2 SVGAGI (reference sequence). V was shortened by 5 bases and J by 4 bases, with 8 bases between the two germline ends. This CDR3 is 12 amino acids long. The DNA for the CDR3 is TGTGCCAGCAGTCCACAGGGCACTGAAGCTTTCTTT. Protein: CASSPQGTEAFF.